This T cell receptor (beta chain) stems from a study of blood T cell repertoires in COVID-19. Across the whole study: COVID-19 samples collected from the United States, Italy and Spain covered acute and convalescent phases.

The CDR3 spans 13 residues. From germline, CDR1 is SNHLY and CDR2 FYNNEI. V dropped 6 bases and J dropped 0 bases, with 8 bases sitting between them. Here immunoSEQ multiplex PCR was the method, and the copy in TCRdb shows in-frame clones only, minus some. This sample yields some 190,000 clones, of which 80% are seen a single time; roughly 4.3% belongs to the top ten. The source is a man in his thirties or forties with acute COVID-19. The material sequenced was PBMCs or T cells enriched from blood (not recorded which). The chain carries TRBV2 and TRBJ1-2; no clear D. Written as DNA, the CDR3 is TGTGCCAGCAGGGGCACAGCTAACTATGGCTACACCTTC. Translation gives CASRGTANYGYTF.